The table lists the clone carrying this T cell receptor beta chain with a few counts. The antigen is undetermined. The sample belongs to a study of cytomegalovirus exposure and HLA in healthy donors. This CDR3 region has 18 residues. CDR1 is MGHRA and CDR2 is YSYEKL in the germline V gene. Trimming took 0 bases from V and 3 from J; bases not matched to a gene: 8. Findings and limits, study-wide: According to a later analysis, most TCR beta chains associated with CMV appeared HLA-restricted. For most subjects, TCR beta sequences were reported to predict HLA-A and HLA-B alleles with accuracy.

Researchers ran the PCR with 60 Vbeta and 13 Jbeta primers. Profiled with immunoSEQ multiplex PCR; TCRdb holds only in-frame clones, not every one. Of 63,000 or so clones in the sample, roughly 75% were seen once. This TCR was recovered from a woman in her twenties or thirties in good health and CMV-seropositive. Sample: PBMCs. The V call is TRBV4-1, the J call TRBJ2-1; the match to TRBD2 covers 10 bases. Here the CDR3 DNA reads TGCGCCAGCAGCCAAGATATGGAGCGGGAGGGATACTACAATGAGCAGTTCTTC. This sequence encodes CASSQDMEREGYYNEQFF.